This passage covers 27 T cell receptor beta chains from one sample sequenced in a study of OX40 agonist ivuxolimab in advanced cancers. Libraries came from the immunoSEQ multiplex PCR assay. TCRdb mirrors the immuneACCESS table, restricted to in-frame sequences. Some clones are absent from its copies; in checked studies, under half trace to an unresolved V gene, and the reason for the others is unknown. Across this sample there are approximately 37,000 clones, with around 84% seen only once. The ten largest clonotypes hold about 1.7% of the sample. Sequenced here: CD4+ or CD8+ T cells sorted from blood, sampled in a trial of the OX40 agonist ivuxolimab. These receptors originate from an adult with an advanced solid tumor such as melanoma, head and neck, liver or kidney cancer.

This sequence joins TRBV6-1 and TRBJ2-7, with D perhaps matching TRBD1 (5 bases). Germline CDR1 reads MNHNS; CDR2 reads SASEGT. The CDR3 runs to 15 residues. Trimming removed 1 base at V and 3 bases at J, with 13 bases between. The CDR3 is CASSEGDRQSYEQYF. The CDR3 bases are TGTGCCAGCAGTGAAGGCGATCGACAGAGCTACGAGCAGTACTTC.

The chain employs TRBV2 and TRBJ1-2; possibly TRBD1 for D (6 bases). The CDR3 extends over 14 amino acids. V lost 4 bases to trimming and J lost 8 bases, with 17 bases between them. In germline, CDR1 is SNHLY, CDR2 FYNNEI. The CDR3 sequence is CASSVESQGRGYTF. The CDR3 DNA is TGTGCCAGCAGTGTCGAATCACAGGGCCGAGGCTACACCTTC. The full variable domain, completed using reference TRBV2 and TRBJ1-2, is EPEVTQTPSHQVTQMGQEVILRCVPISNHLYFYWYRQILGQKVEFLVSFYNNEISEKSEIFDDQFSVERPDGSNFTLKIRSTKLEDSAMYFCASSVESQGRGYTFGSGTRLTVV.

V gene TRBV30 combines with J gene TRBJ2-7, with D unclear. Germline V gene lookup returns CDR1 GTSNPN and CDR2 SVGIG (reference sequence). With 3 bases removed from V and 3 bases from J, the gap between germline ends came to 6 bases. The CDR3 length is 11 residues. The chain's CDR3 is CAWRDGYEQYF. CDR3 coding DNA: TGTGCCTGGAGGGACGGCTACGAGCAGTACTTC.

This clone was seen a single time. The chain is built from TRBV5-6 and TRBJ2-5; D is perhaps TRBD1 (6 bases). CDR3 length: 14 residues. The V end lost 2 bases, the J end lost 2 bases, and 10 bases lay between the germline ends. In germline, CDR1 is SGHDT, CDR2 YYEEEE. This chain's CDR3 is CASSLGQLQETQYF. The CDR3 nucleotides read TGTGCCAGCAGCTTAGGACAGTTACAAGAGACCCAGTACTTC.

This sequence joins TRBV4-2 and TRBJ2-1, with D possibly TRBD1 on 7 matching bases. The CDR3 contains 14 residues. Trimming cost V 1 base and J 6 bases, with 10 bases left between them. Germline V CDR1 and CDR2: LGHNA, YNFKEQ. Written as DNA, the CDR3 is TGTGCCAGCAGCCAAGGGCAGGGGGGCAATGAGCAGTTCTTC. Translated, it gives CASSQGQGGNEQFF.

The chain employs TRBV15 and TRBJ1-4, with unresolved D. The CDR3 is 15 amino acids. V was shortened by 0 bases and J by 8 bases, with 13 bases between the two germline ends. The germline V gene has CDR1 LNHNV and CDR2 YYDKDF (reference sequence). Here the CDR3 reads CATSRDYTLGEKLFF. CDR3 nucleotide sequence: TGTGCCACCAGCAGAGATTACACTTTGGGGGAAAAACTGTTTTTT. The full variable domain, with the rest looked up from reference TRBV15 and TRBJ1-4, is DAMVIQNPRYQVTQFGKPVTLSCSQTLNHNVMYWYQQKSSQAPKLLFHYYDKDFNNEADTPDNFQSRRPNTSFCFLDIRSPGLGDTAMYLCATSRDYTLGEKLFFGSGTQLSVL.

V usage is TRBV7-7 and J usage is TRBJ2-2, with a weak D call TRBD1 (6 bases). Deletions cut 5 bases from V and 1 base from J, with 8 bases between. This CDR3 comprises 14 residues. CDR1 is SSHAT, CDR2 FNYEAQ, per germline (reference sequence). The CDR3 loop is CASSRGQNTGELFF. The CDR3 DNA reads TGTGCCAGCAGCCGGGGACAGAACACCGGGGAGCTGTTTTTT.

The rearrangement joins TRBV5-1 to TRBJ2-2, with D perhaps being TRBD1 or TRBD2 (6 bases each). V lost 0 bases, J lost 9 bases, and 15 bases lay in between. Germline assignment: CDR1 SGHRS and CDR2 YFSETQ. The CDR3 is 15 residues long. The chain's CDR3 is CASSLVVSGARELFF. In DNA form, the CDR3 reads TGCGCCAGCAGCTTGGTGGTGTCGGGGGCGCGGGAGCTGTTTTTT.

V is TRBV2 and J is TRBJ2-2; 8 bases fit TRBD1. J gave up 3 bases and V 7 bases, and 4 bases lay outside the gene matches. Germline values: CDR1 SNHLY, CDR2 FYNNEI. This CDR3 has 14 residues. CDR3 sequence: CASIGQGYTGELFF. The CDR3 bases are TGTGCCAGCATAGGACAGGGTTACACCGGGGAGCTGTTTTTT. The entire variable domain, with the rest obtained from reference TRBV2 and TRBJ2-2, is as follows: EPEVTQTPSHQVTQMGQEVILRCVPISNHLYFYWYRQILGQKVEFLVSFYNNEISEKSEIFDDQFSVERPDGSNFTLKIRSTKLEDSAMYFCASIGQGYTGELFFGEGSRLTVL.

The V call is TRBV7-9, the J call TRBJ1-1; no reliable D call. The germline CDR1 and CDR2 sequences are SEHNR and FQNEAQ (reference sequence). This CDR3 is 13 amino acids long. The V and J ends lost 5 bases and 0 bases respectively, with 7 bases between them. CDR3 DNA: TGTGCCAGCAGCGCATACATGAACACTGAAGCTTTCTTT. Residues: CASSAYMNTEAFF.

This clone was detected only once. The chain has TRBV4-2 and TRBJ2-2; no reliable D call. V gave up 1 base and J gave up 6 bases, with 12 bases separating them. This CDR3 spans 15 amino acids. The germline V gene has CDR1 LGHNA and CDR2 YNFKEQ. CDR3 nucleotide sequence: TGTGCCAGCAGCCAAGTAACCCAGTCTTCCGGGGAGCTGTTTTTT. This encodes CASSQVTQSSGELFF.

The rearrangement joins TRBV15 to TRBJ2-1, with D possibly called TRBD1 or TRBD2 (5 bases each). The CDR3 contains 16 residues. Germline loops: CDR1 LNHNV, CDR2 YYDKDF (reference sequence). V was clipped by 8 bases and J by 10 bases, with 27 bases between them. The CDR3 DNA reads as TGTGCCACCCCTACTGGCGGGCAGCGGCCTGACAGAGAGCAGTTCTTC. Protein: CATPTGGQRPDREQFF.

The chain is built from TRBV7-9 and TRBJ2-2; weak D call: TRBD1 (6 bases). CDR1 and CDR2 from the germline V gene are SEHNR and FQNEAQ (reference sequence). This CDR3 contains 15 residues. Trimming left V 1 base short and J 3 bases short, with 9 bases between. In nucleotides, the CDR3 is TGTGCCAGCAGCTTAGGGACAGTTGACACCGGGGAGCTGTTTTTT. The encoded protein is CASSLGTVDTGELFF.

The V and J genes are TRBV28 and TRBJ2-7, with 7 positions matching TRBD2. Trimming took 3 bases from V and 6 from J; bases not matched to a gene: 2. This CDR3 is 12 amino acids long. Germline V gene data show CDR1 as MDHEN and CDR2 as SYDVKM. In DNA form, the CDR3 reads TGTGCCAGCAGTTTGGGGGGGTCCGAGCAGTACTTC. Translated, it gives CASSLGGSEQYF.

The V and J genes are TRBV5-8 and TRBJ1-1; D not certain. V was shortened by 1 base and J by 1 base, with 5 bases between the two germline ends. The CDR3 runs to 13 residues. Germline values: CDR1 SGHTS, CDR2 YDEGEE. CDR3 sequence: CASSLKTNTEAFF. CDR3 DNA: TGTGCCAGCAGCTTGAAAACGAACACTGAAGCTTTCTTT.

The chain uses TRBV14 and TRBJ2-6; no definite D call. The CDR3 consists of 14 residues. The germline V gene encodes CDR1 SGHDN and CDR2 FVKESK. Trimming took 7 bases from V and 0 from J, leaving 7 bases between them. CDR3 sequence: CASTQNSGANVLTF. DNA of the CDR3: TGTGCCAGCACTCAAAACTCTGGGGCCAACGTCCTGACTTTC. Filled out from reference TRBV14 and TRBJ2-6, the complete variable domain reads EAGVTQFPSHSVIEKGQTVTLRCDPISGHDNLYWYRRVMGKEIKFLLHFVKESKQDESGMPNNRFLAERTGGTYSTLKVQPAELEDSGVYFCASTQNSGANVLTFGAGSRLTVL.

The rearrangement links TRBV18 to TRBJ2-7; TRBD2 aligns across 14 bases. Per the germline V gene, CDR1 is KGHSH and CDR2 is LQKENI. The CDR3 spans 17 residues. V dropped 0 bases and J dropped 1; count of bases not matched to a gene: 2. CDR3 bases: TGTGCCAGCTCACCACCATGGACTAGCGGGAGGTCCTACGAGCAGTACTTC. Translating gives CASSPPWTSGRSYEQYF.

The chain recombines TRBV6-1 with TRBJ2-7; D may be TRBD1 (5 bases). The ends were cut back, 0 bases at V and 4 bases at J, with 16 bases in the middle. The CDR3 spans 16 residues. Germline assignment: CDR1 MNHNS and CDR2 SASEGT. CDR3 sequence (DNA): TGTGCCAGCAGTGAAGCGCTCAGGGCAACACCGTACGAGCAGTACTTC. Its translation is CASSEALRATPYEQYF.

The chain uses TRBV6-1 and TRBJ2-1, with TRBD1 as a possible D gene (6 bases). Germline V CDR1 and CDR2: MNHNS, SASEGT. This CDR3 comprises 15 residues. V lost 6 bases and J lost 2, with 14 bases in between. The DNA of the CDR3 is TGTGCCAGCAGCGCCCTCAGGGGCCCCTACAATGAGCAGTTCTTC. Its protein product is CASSALRGPYNEQFF.

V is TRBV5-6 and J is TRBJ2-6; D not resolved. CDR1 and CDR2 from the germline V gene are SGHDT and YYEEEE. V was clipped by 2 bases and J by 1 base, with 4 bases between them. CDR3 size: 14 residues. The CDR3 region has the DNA TGTGCCAGCAGCTTCTTGTCTGGGGCCAACGTCCTGACTTTC. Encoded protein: CASSFLSGANVLTF.

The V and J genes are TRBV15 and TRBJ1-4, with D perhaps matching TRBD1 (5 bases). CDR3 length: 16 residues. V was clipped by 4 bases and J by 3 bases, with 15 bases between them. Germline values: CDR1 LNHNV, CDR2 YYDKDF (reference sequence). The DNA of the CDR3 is TGTGCCACCAGCACCTCCCCGACAGCCTCTAATGAAAAACTGTTTTTT. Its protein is CATSTSPTASNEKLFF.

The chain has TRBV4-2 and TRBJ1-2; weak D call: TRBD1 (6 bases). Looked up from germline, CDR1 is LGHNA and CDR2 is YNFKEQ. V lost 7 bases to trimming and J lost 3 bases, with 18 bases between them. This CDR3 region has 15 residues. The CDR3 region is CASNPRGGAHYGYTF. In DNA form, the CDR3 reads TGTGCCAGCAACCCGCGGGGGGGCGCGCACTATGGCTACACCTTC.

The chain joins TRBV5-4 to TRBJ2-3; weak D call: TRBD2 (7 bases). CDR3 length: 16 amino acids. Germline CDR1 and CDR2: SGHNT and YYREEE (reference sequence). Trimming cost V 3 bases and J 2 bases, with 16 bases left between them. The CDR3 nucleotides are TGTGCCAGCAGCTCAGCCGGGGGGCGGAACACAGATACGCAGTATTTT. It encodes CASSSAGGRNTDTQYF.

The DNA of the CDR3 is TGTGCCAGCAGTCTAGGGGGGAGCGGAGCTTTCTTT. Encoded protein: CASSLGGSGAFF. The V call is TRBV28, the J call TRBJ1-1; a possible D gene is TRBD1 (6 bases). The CDR3 covers 12 residues. Trimming removed 5 bases from V and 10 bases from J, with 14 bases in between. Germline loops: CDR1 MDHEN, CDR2 SYDVKM.

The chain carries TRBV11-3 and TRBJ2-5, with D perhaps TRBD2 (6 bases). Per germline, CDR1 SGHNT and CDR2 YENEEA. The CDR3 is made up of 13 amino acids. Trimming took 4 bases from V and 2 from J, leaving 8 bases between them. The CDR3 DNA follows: TGTGCCAGCAGCTCGGGACTTCAAGAGACCCAGTACTTC. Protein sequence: CASSSGLQETQYF.

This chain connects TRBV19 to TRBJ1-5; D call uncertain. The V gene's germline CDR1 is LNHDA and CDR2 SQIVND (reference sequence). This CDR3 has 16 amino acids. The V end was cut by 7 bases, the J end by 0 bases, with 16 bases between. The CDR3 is CASTENLGYSNQPQHF. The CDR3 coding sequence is TGTGCCAGTACCGAGAATCTCGGGTATAGCAATCAGCCCCAGCATTTT.

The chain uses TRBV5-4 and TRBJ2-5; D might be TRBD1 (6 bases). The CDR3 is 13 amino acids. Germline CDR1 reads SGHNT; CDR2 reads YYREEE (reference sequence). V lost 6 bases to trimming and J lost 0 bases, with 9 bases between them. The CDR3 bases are TGTGCCAGCAACAGGGCAGACCAAGAGACCCAGTACTTC. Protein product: CASNRADQETQYF.